These 20 T cell receptor beta chains were all obtained from the same sample, sequenced in a study of CD8 T cells in Susac syndrome. About 0.5 to 1 ug RNA was reverse transcribed with random hexamers. One entry per CDR3 protein results from TCRdb running MiXCR on the immunoSEQ multiplex PCR reads. The sample records some 300,000 distinct CDR3 sequences, 89% being singletons. Sequenced input: CD8+ T cells from PBMCs. These receptors came from a human donor with multiple sclerosis.

V and J are TRBV3-1 and TRBJ2-1, with D perhaps given as TRBD1 or TRBD2 (6 bases each). The CDR3 spans 15 residues. The germline CDR1 and CDR2 sequences are LGHDT and YNNKEL (reference sequence). V was pared by 3 bases and J by 2 bases, with 11 bases between. CDR3 sequence reads: CASSQRGVTYNEQFF. DNA for the CDR3: TGTGCCAGCAGCCAGAGGGGGGTAACCTACAATGAGCAGTTCTTC.

The rearrangement uses TRBV15 and TRBJ2-1, with D possibly being TRBD2 (6 bases). Trimming stripped 3 bases from V and 8 bases from J, with 17 bases between. Germline loops: CDR1 LNHNV, CDR2 YYDKDF (reference sequence). The CDR3 extends over 15 amino acids. CDR3 amino acids: CATSREFGSSHEQFF. DNA for the CDR3: TGTGCCACCAGCAGGGAGTTCGGGAGTTCCCATGAGCAGTTCTTC. The full variable domain, in which reference TRBV15 and TRBJ2-1 provide the parts outside the CDR3, is DAMVIQNPRYQVTQFGKPVTLSCSQTLNHNVMYWYQQKSSQAPKLLFHYYDKDFNNEADTPDNFQSRRPNTSFCFLDIRSPGLGDTAMYLCATSREFGSSHEQFFGPGTRLTVL.

The chain uses TRBV7-9 and TRBJ2-5, with 13 positions matching TRBD2. V lost 5 bases to trimming and J lost 4 bases; unmatched junction nucleotides: 16. Germline CDR1 is SEHNR and CDR2 is FQNEAQ (reference sequence). The CDR3 covers 19 residues. The CDR3 reads CASSPPSTSGGAMGETQYF. CDR3 nucleotides: TGTGCCAGCAGCCCACCATCTACTAGCGGGGGGGCAATGGGAGAGACCCAGTACTTC. Full variable domain (missing parts from reference TRBV7-9 and TRBJ2-5): DTGVSQNPRHKITKRGQNVTFRCDPISEHNRLYWYRQTLGQGPEFLTYFQNEAQLEKSRLLSDRFSAERPKGSFSTLEIQRTEQGDSAMYLCASSPPSTSGGAMGETQYFGPGTRLLVL.

The V and J genes are TRBV28 and TRBJ2-5, with 7 nucleotides matching TRBD2. Germline V gives CDR1 MDHEN, CDR2 SYDVKM. The junction had 3 bases not matched to a gene; V was cut back by 1 base and J by 1 base. The length of the CDR3 is 15 residues. The CDR3 nucleotides are TGTGCCAGCAGTTTATTACGGGAGGCCCAAGAGACCCAGTACTTC. Its protein product is CASSLLREAQETQYF. Full variable domain (missing parts from reference TRBV28 and TRBJ2-5): DVKVTQSSRYLVKRTGEKVFLECVQDMDHENMFWYRQDPGLGLRLIYFSYDVKMKEKGDIPEGYSVSREKKERFSLILESASTNQTSMYLCASSLLREAQETQYFGPGTRLLVL.

This clonotype was seen only once. The chain recombines TRBV2 with TRBJ2-5; 9 bases are a match to TRBD2. The CDR3 runs to 15 residues. Germline V gene sequence: CDR1 SNHLY, CDR2 FYNNEI. Germline trimming cut 6 bases from V and 4 bases from J; bases unmatched to any gene: 9. Here the CDR3 DNA reads TGTGCCAGCAGCGAGAGACTAGCGGTCCGAGAGACCCAGTACTTC. It codes for CASSERLAVRETQYF.

In DNA form, the CDR3 reads TGTGCCAGCAGCCTCTTTCTTGATGAGCAGTTCTTC. It codes for CASSLFLDEQFF. V and J are TRBV7-9 and TRBJ2-1, with unresolved D. Between the trimmed V and J ends, which lost 5 bases and 8 bases, there was a span of 10 bases. Looked up from germline, CDR1 is SEHNR and CDR2 is FQNEAQ (reference sequence). This CDR3 contains 12 residues. Combining the CDR3 with reference TRBV7-9 and TRBJ2-1 gives the whole variable domain DTGVSQNPRHKITKRGQNVTFRCDPISEHNRLYWYRQTLGQGPEFLTYFQNEAQLEKSRLLSDRFSAERPKGSFSTLEIQRTEQGDSAMYLCASSLFLDEQFFGPGTRLTVL.

CDR3 loop: CASTGRKGTPPRQYF. In DNA, the CDR3 is TGTGCCAGCACAGGCCGTAAAGGGACTCCTCCCAGACAGTACTTC. This sequence joins TRBV28 and TRBJ2-7; D possibly corresponds to TRBD2 (6 bases). CDR1 is MDHEN and CDR2 is SYDVKM in the germline V gene. This CDR3 has 15 residues. V dropped 7 bases and J dropped 10 bases, with 26 bases sitting between them.

This clonotype was counted once. The chain joins TRBV2 to TRBJ1-4; TRBD1 matches at 9 bases. V dropped 7 bases and J dropped 8; count of bases not matched to a gene: 5. The CDR3 is made up of 13 amino acids. In germline, CDR1 is SNHLY, CDR2 FYNNEI. CDR3 bases: TGTGCCAGCACAGGGACAGGGCAAGAAAAACTGTTTTTT. This sequence encodes CASTGTGQEKLFF.

The chain recombines TRBV30 with TRBJ2-7, with 10 positions matching TRBD1. This CDR3 has 14 residues. Losses at the gene ends were 6 bases for V and 2 bases for J; bases not matched to a gene: 7. Germline V lookup: CDR1 GTSNPN, CDR2 SVGIG (reference sequence). The CDR3 nucleotides read TGTGCCTGTTCATTAGGGACAGGGGCCTACGAGCAGTACTTC. Amino acid sequence: CACSLGTGAYEQYF.

The chain carries TRBV25-1 and TRBJ2-5, with 11 positions matching TRBD2. CDR1 is MGHDK, CDR2 SYGVNS, per germline. J was trimmed by 1 base and V by 4 bases; bases with no gene match: 5. The CDR3 is 16 amino acids. The CDR3 is CASSGVSGRGQETQYF. The CDR3 DNA reads as TGTGCCAGCAGTGGGGTTAGCGGGAGGGGCCAAGAGACCCAGTACTTC.

The chain has TRBV28 and TRBJ2-7; TRBD2 agrees at 8 bases. With V trimmed by 2 bases and J by 0 bases, 12 bases remained unmatched. Germline V gene lookup returns CDR1 MDHEN and CDR2 SYDVKM. The CDR3 extends over 18 amino acids. In nucleotides, the CDR3 is TGTGCCAGCAGTTTAGGTCATCCAGCGGGAGCGAGCTCCTACGAGCAGTACTTC. Translation gives CASSLGHPAGASSYEQYF.

The chain carries TRBV15 and TRBJ1-4, with D uncertain. The germline V gene encodes CDR1 LNHNV and CDR2 YYDKDF (reference sequence). This CDR3 is built from 15 residues. With 0 bases removed from V and 6 bases from J, the gap between germline ends came to 11 bases. The CDR3 sequence: CATSREAEVYEKLFF. The CDR3, as DNA: TGTGCCACCAGCAGAGAGGCAGAGGTGTATGAAAAACTGTTTTTT.

This chain links TRBV27 with TRBJ2-7; TRBD2 matches 13 bases. The V and J ends lost 8 bases and 3 bases, in that order; junction bases with no gene match: 4. The CDR3 consists of 14 residues. The germline CDR1 and CDR2 sequences are MNHEY and SMNVEV (reference sequence). The chain's CDR3 is CASGGLAGVYEQYF. The CDR3 coding sequence is TGTGCCAGCGGCGGACTAGCGGGAGTCTACGAGCAGTACTTC.

This sequence joins TRBV27 and TRBJ1-1; D is undetermined. The CDR3 length is 14 residues. Germline CDR1 is MNHEY and CDR2 is SMNVEV (reference sequence). The ends were cut back, 2 bases at V and 4 bases at J, with 11 bases in the middle. CDR3 DNA: TGTGCCAGCAGTTTAACGGGCTACAGCACTGAAGCTTTCTTT. This gives the protein CASSLTGYSTEAFF.

The chain couples TRBV12-3 or TRBV12-4 to TRBJ1-1; no clear D gene. This CDR3 has 13 residues. Trimming stripped 6 bases from V and 6 bases from J, with 14 bases between. The CDR3 loop is CASSPKDGAEAFF. CDR3 coding DNA: TGTGCCAGCAGCCCCAAAGACGGTGCTGAAGCTTTCTTT.

V is TRBV6-1 and J is TRBJ2-1; the match to TRBD1 covers 8 bases. The germline gives CDR1 MNHNS, CDR2 SASEGT. V dropped 6 bases and J dropped 0; count of bases not matched to a gene: 4. This CDR3 has 15 amino acids. In nucleotides, the CDR3 is TGTGCCAGCAGGGGACAGGACAACTCCTACAATGAGCAGTTCTTC. This gives the protein CASRGQDNSYNEQFF.

The rearrangement links TRBV9 to TRBJ2-7; D possibly corresponds to TRBD1 (5 bases). Deletions cut 0 bases from V and 2 bases from J, with 18 bases between. Germline CDR1 is SGDLS and CDR2 is YYNGEE. The CDR3 consists of 17 residues. As DNA, the CDR3 is TGTGCCAGCAGCGTAGAGGCAGGGCCCGGCGTAACCTACGAGCAGTACTTC. As protein: CASSVEAGPGVTYEQYF.

The genes are TRBV11-2 and TRBJ2-1; D tentatively reads TRBD1 or TRBD2 (5 bases each). Germline CDR1 SGHAT, CDR2 FQNNGV. The V end lost 2 bases, the J end lost 2 bases, and 10 bases lay between the germline ends. This CDR3 spans 15 amino acids. The CDR3 coding sequence is TGTGCCAGCAGCTTATTCGGGGCGGCCTACAATGAGCAGTTCTTC. It specifies CASSLFGAAYNEQFF. Drawing the rest from reference TRBV11-2 and TRBJ2-1, the complete variable domain is EAGVAQSPRYKIIEKRQSVAFWCNPISGHATLYWYQQILGQGPKLLIQFQNNGVVDDSQLPKDRFSAERLKGVDSTLKIQPAKLEDSAVYLCASSLFGAAYNEQFFGPGTRLTVL.

The chain combines TRBV28 with TRBJ2-6; TRBD2 aligns across 14 bases. V lost 4 bases and J lost 3; bases outside the gene matches: 2. Germline V lookup: CDR1 MDHEN, CDR2 SYDVKM. The CDR3 runs to 17 residues. Here the CDR3 reads CASSYGTSGSGANVLTF. The CDR3 DNA reads as TGTGCCAGCAGTTATGGGACTAGCGGGAGTGGGGCCAACGTCCTGACTTTC.

CDR3 region: CASSLEGVGYEQFF. The CDR3 nucleotides are TGTGCCAGCAGCTTGGAAGGGGTGGGCTATGAGCAGTTCTTC. V usage is TRBV5-6 and J usage is TRBJ2-1; D perhaps matches TRBD1 (5 bases). The CDR3 consists of 14 residues. Per the germline V gene, CDR1 is SGHDT and CDR2 is YYEEEE. V was shortened by 0 bases and J by 8 bases, with 12 bases between the two germline ends. Complete variable domain (other parts from reference TRBV5-6 and TRBJ2-1): DAGVTQSPTHLIKTRGQQVTLRCSPKSGHDTVSWYQQALGQGPQFIFQYYEEEERQRGNFPDRFSGHQFPNYSSELNVNALLLGDSALYLCASSLEGVGYEQFFGPGTRLTVL.